Listed here is a single T cell receptor (beta chain). Its antigen is still unknown. The data stem from a study of OX40 agonist ivuxolimab in advanced cancers. Across the study: The treatment was a fully human IgG2 OX40 agonist, ivuxolimab.

V was pared by 4 bases and J by 1 base, with 10 bases of the junction left unmatched. The CDR3 covers 17 residues. Germline V gene lookup returns CDR1 MNHNS and CDR2 SASEGT. Study-level results: Both blood CD4+ and CD8+ T cells showed clonal growth by week 6 at 0.1 to 3.0 mg/kg. No antigen was identified for the clonally expanded peripheral T cells. More expanded clones were seen, on average, in CD8+ T cells than in CD4+.

Method: immunoSEQ multiplex PCR; TCRdb's copy keeps in-frame clones and lacks some. The sample shows 30,000 to 40,000 clones, roughly 80% of them seen only once. This sequence originates from an adult with an advanced solid tumor such as melanoma, head and neck, liver or kidney cancer. The rearrangement joins TRBV6-1 to TRBJ1-5; 7 bases agree with TRBD1. The specimen was CD4+ or CD8+ T cells sorted from blood, collected in a trial of the OX40 agonist ivuxolimab. Here the CDR3 reads CASSVLGQARSNQPQHF. Written as DNA, the CDR3 is TGTGCCAGCAGTGTCCTTGGACAGGCCAGAAGCAATCAGCCCCAGCATTTT.